A single sample is the source of the 26 T cell receptor beta chains below, sequenced in a study of T cells in Graves' hyperthyroidism and ophthalmopathy. Researchers amplified the TCR beta CDR3 regions from RNA transcripts. The HTBI primer set was used in a first-round RT-PCR of the TCR CDR3. MiXCR, run by TCRdb on the multiplex PCR reads, gives a single entry per CDR3 protein. This table has approximately 430,000 distinct CDR3 sequences, roughly 14% appearing once. The specimen was blood. Every receptor here comes from a man aged 18 to 29 with Graves' ophthalmopathy.

The genes are TRBV13 and TRBJ2-6; TRBD1 aligns across 9 bases. This CDR3 comprises 23 residues. After removal of 5 bases from V and 0 bases from J, the junction contained 23 bases not matched to a gene. CDR1 PRHDT and CDR2 FYEKMQ come from the germline V gene (reference sequence). The CDR3 DNA reads as TGTGCCAGCAGCCCCAAGGGTCGGGACAGGGATAGACCTGACAACTCTGGGGCCAACGTCCTGACTTTC. It is translated as CASSPKGRDRDRPDNSGANVLTF.

This clonotype has a handful of counts. This chain uses TRBV20-1 with TRBJ2-1; perhaps TRBD2 as D (6 bases). The CDR3 spans 14 residues. Per germline, CDR1 DFQATT and CDR2 SNEGSKA (reference sequence). V lost 2 bases, J lost 2 bases, and 10 bases lay in between. For the CDR3, the DNA is TGCAGTGCTAGAAAGGGAGGCGCCTACAATGAGCAGTTCTTC. Encoded protein: CSARKGGAYNEQFF.

This clonotype was counted a few times. The chain is built from TRBV10-1 and TRBJ1-1; perhaps TRBD1 as D (5 bases). The CDR3 loop spans 14 amino acids. From germline, CDR1 is WNHNN and CDR2 SYGVQD (reference sequence). V gave up 3 bases and J gave up 1 base, with 9 bases separating them. The CDR3 loop is CASSDKGTNTEAFF. CDR3 DNA: TGCGCCAGCAGTGATAAAGGGACGAACACTGAAGCTTTCTTT.

This chain uses TRBV7-9 with TRBJ1-4; TRBD1 matches at 10 bases. Germline values: CDR1 SEHNR, CDR2 FQNEAQ (reference sequence). V gave up 5 bases and J gave up 6 bases; unmatched junction bases: 6. There are 15 residues in the CDR3. CDR3 in amino acids: CASSPRDRGDEKLFF. The CDR3 DNA sequence: TGTGCCAGCAGCCCCCGGGACAGGGGTGATGAAAAACTGTTTTTT.

The chain joins TRBV9 to TRBJ2-3; D might be TRBD2 (7 bases). V was cut by 0 bases and J by 2 bases, with 19 bases left in between. The germline gives CDR1 SGDLS, CDR2 YYNGEE. CDR3 length: 18 amino acids. This CDR3 reads CASSVEVAVGGLTDTQYF. CDR3 DNA sequence: TGTGCCAGCAGCGTAGAGGTCGCGGTGGGGGGGCTCACAGATACGCAGTATTTT. Drawing the rest from reference TRBV9 and TRBJ2-3, the complete variable domain is DSGVTQTPKHLITATGQRVTLRCSPRSGDLSVYWYQQSLDQGLQFLIQYYNGEERAKGNILERFSAQQFPDLHSELNLSSLELGDSALYFCASSVEVAVGGLTDTQYFGPGTRLTVL.

In its sample, this clonotype was seen many times. The gene calls are TRBV7-2 and TRBJ2-5; weak D call: TRBD2 (5 bases). Trimming left V 0 bases short and J 5 bases short, with 13 bases between. Germline V CDR1 and CDR2: SGHTA, FQGNSA. The CDR3 loop spans 15 amino acids. As DNA, the CDR3 is TGTGCCAGCAGCTTAGCTGCTAGCCTCCGGGAGACCCAGTACTTC. It yields the protein CASSLAASLRETQYF.

This clonotype was detected ten times or more. J is TRBJ1-2 and V is TRBV7-6; D is perhaps TRBD1 (6 bases). The CDR3 runs 15 residues. The ends were cut back, 5 bases at V and 4 bases at J, with 17 bases in the middle. The germline gives CDR1 SGHVS, CDR2 FNYEAQ. The CDR3: CASSPRQAPSYGYTF. DNA for the CDR3: TGTGCCAGCAGCCCCAGACAGGCGCCTTCCTATGGCTACACCTTC.

This clonotype occurred a few times. The chain employs TRBV29-1 and TRBJ2-7; 13 bases map to TRBD2. The CDR3 has 15 residues. Looked up from germline, CDR1 is SQVTM and CDR2 is ANQGSEA. V trimming: 3 bases; J trimming: 2 bases; junction bases outside the gene matches: 4. The CDR3 sequence: CSVEVTSGRAYEQYF. The CDR3 region has the DNA TGCAGCGTTGAGGTAACTAGCGGGAGGGCCTACGAGCAGTACTTC.

This clonotype was detected many times. J is TRBJ1-1 and V is TRBV2; 7 bases map to TRBD1. CDR1 SNHLY and CDR2 FYNNEI come from the germline V gene. This CDR3 has 14 residues. V lost 10 bases, J lost 5 bases, and 13 bases stayed unmatched. The CDR3 nucleotides read TGTGCCACCGACAGACAGGGAGGAGGGACTGAAGCTTTCTTT. Encoded protein: CATDRQGGGTEAFF.

This clonotype showed up many times. The V call is TRBV2, the J call TRBJ2-3; the match to TRBD1 covers 9 bases. This CDR3 is 14 amino acids long. From germline, CDR1 is SNHLY and CDR2 FYNNEI. V gave up 5 bases and J gave up 1 base; unmatched junction bases: 1. The CDR3: CASSWTGGTDTQYF. The CDR3 bases are TGTGCCAGCAGTTGGACAGGGGGCACAGATACGCAGTATTTT.

This clonotype came up many times. CDR3: CASTPKEAPYEQYF. The CDR3 region has the DNA TGTGCCAGCACCCCGAAGGAGGCCCCCTACGAGCAGTACTTC. This sequence joins TRBV7-9 and TRBJ2-7; D might be TRBD2 (5 bases). The CDR3 runs 14 residues. From germline, CDR1 is SEHNR and CDR2 FQNEAQ (reference sequence). Trimming removed 7 bases from V and 2 bases from J, with 15 bases in between.

At least ten counts were recorded for this clonotype. The CDR3 DNA is TGTGCCAGCAGTAATCCGGGACTAGCGGGAGCAGATACGCAGTATTTT. Translating gives CASSNPGLAGADTQYF. The chain links TRBV12-3 or TRBV12-4 to TRBJ2-3; 14 bases map to TRBD2. V lost 5 bases and J lost 4; bases outside the gene matches: 5. The CDR3 runs to 16 residues.

This clonotype was detected ten times or more. The V call is TRBV2, the J call TRBJ1-1; a possible D gene is TRBD1 (5 bases). CDR3 length equals 13 residues. The germline V gene encodes CDR1 SNHLY and CDR2 FYNNEI. V was pared by 6 bases and J by 4 bases, with 12 bases between. CDR3 sequence (DNA): TGTGCCAGCAGATTTATGGGGGGCACTGAAGCTTTCTTT. Its translation: CASRFMGGTEAFF. The entire variable domain, with the rest obtained from reference TRBV2 and TRBJ1-1, is as follows: EPEVTQTPSHQVTQMGQEVILRCVPISNHLYFYWYRQILGQKVEFLVSFYNNEISEKSEIFDDQFSVERPDGSNFTLKIRSTKLEDSAMYFCASRFMGGTEAFFGQGTRLTVV.

This clonotype occurred many times. The CDR3: CASSPPEGADTQYF. CDR3 sequence (DNA): TGTGCCAGCAGCCCCCCCGAGGGAGCAGATACGCAGTATTTT. The rearrangement joins TRBV7-9 to TRBJ2-3; possible D gene TRBD2, 5 bases. V gave up 5 bases and J gave up 4 bases, with 13 bases separating them. The CDR3 has 14 amino acids. Germline loops: CDR1 SEHNR, CDR2 FQNEAQ (reference sequence). The full variable domain, its missing parts supplied by reference TRBV7-9 and TRBJ2-3, is DTGVSQNPRHKITKRGQNVTFRCDPISEHNRLYWYRQTLGQGPEFLTYFQNEAQLEKSRLLSDRFSAERPKGSFSTLEIQRTEQGDSAMYLCASSPPEGADTQYFGPGTRLTVL.

This clonotype was found many times. This chain links TRBV20-1 with TRBJ2-7; the D is unclear. V lost 5 bases, J lost 0 bases, and 11 bases lay in between. CDR3 length: 13 amino acids. Germline values: CDR1 DFQATT, CDR2 SNEGSKA (reference sequence). This CDR3 is CSAPRTLSYEQYF. The CDR3, as DNA: TGCAGTGCTCCAAGGACCCTCTCCTACGAGCAGTACTTC.

This clonotype was seen many times. The genes are TRBV5-4 and TRBJ2-3; TRBD2 matches at 12 bases. With 4 bases clipped from V and 1 base from J, the junction kept 7 bases outside the gene matches. This CDR3 has 17 residues. CDR1 and CDR2 (germline): SGHNT, YYREEE (reference sequence). CDR3 protein: CASSNLAGGSGTDTQYF. In DNA, the CDR3 is TGTGCCAGCAGCAACCTAGCGGGGGGGTCTGGCACAGATACGCAGTATTTT.

This clonotype has ten or more counts. The rearrangement joins TRBV7-3 to TRBJ2-3, with D unclear. This CDR3 is built from 15 residues. Trimming removed 2 bases from V and 6 bases from J, with 15 bases in between. Germline assignment: CDR1 SGHTA and CDR2 FQGTGA. In DNA form, the CDR3 reads TGTGCCAGCAGCTTAGTAACTGGCGATGGGGATACGCAGTATTTT. Translated: CASSLVTGDGDTQYF.

In its sample, this clonotype was seen many times. The rearrangement uses TRBV20-1 and TRBJ2-7, with D possibly being TRBD1 or TRBD2 (5 bases each). Trimming stripped 0 bases from V and 0 bases from J, with 18 bases between. This CDR3 spans 17 amino acids. Germline assignment: CDR1 DFQATT and CDR2 SNEGSKA (reference sequence). The CDR3 spells CSARDRAGRFHSYEQYF. In DNA, the CDR3 is TGCAGTGCTAGAGATCGCGCAGGGAGATTTCACTCCTACGAGCAGTACTTC.

This clonotype was recorded at least ten times. The J gene is TRBJ1-5, the V gene TRBV20-1, with D hard to call. The CDR3 sequence is 13 residues long. The V gene's germline CDR1 is DFQATT and CDR2 SNEGSKA (reference sequence). V shed 6 bases and J shed 0 bases, with 9 bases lying between them. CDR3 nucleotides: TGCAGTGCGATGGGAGATAGCAATCAGCCCCAGCATTTT. Amino acids: CSAMGDSNQPQHF.

This clonotype was found many times. The CDR3 is CASSFVEWNHNEQFF. The CDR3 DNA follows: TGTGCCAGCAGTTTTGTGGAGTGGAATCACAATGAGCAGTTCTTC. The J gene is TRBJ2-1, the V gene TRBV12-3 or TRBV12-4; D is unclear. The CDR3 loop spans 15 amino acids. Trimming removed 3 bases from V and 5 bases from J, with 14 bases in between.

This clonotype was observed at least ten times. V is TRBV18 and J is TRBJ2-7; D assignment may be TRBD1 or TRBD2 (7 bases each). Trimming took 1 base from V and 1 from J, leaving 11 bases between them. There are 15 residues in the CDR3. The germline V gene encodes CDR1 KGHSH and CDR2 LQKENI. CDR3 protein: CASSPQRDSSYEQYF. CDR3 nucleotide sequence: TGTGCCAGCTCACCACAGCGGGACAGTTCCTACGAGCAGTACTTC.

This clonotype was seen a few times. The rearrangement links TRBV5-1 to TRBJ2-2; TRBD2 is a possible D gene (5 bases). Per germline, CDR1 SGHRS and CDR2 YFSETQ. V was shortened by 0 bases and J by 6 bases, with 9 bases between the two germline ends. The CDR3 contains 14 residues. The CDR3 sequence: CASSLETRAGELFF. DNA for the CDR3: TGCGCCAGCAGCTTGGAGACGCGGGCCGGGGAGCTGTTTTTT.

The chain joins TRBV7-9 to TRBJ1-6; D not resolved. Germline loops: CDR1 SEHNR, CDR2 FQNEAQ (reference sequence). The CDR3 is 18 amino acids. V lost 0 bases, J lost 0 bases, and 12 bases lay in between. The CDR3 loop is CASSLALLGGSYNSPLHF. The CDR3 DNA reads as TGTGCCAGCAGCTTAGCGCTTCTGGGCGGCTCCTATAATTCACCCCTCCACTTT.

This clonotype was found many times. The CDR3 region has the DNA TGTGCCAGCAGCCGGTGGGTAGCCACCGGGGAGCTGTTTTTT. Protein: CASSRWVATGELFF. The chain links TRBV7-9 to TRBJ2-2, with unresolved D. Germline-derived CDR1 and CDR2 are SEHNR and FQNEAQ (reference sequence). This CDR3 is 14 amino acids long. Trimming removed 5 bases at V and 4 bases at J, with 11 bases between.

This clonotype has a count of ten or more. The rearrangement links TRBV7-9 to TRBJ2-7; 8 bases line up with TRBD1. Germline V gene data show CDR1 as SEHNR and CDR2 as FQNEAQ (reference sequence). V was clipped by 4 bases and J by 7 bases; unmatched bases: 9. The CDR3 contains 14 residues. In DNA, the CDR3 is TGTGCCAGCAGCTCCCTGACAGGGGCTCGGGAGCAGTACTTC. It codes for CASSSLTGAREQYF. Full variable domain (missing parts from reference TRBV7-9 and TRBJ2-7): DTGVSQNPRHKITKRGQNVTFRCDPISEHNRLYWYRQTLGQGPEFLTYFQNEAQLEKSRLLSDRFSAERPKGSFSTLEIQRTEQGDSAMYLCASSSLTGAREQYFGPGTRLTVT.

This clonotype was seen a handful of times. CDR3 region: CASAGTTNTGELFF. Here the CDR3 DNA reads TGCGCCAGCGCCGGGACTACGAACACCGGGGAGCTGTTTTTT. The rearrangement links TRBV10-1 to TRBJ2-2; 7 bases align to TRBD2. Trimming removed 8 bases from V and 0 bases from J; junction bases left unmatched: 3. Germline CDR1 reads WNHNN; CDR2 reads SYGVQD (reference sequence). This CDR3 has 14 residues.